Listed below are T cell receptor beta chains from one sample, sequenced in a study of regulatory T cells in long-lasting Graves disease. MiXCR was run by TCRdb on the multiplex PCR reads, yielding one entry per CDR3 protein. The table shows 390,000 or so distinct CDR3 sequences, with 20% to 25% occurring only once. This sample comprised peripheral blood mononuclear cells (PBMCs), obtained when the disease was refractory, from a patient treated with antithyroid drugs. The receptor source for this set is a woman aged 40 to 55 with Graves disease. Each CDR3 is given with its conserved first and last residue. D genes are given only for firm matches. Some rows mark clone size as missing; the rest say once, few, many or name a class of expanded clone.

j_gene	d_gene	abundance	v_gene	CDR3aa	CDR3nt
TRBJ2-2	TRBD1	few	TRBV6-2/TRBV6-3	CASRVQGTGELFF	TGTGCCAGCAGAGTACAGGGGACCGGGGAGCTGTTTTTT
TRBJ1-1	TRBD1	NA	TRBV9	CASSPRDRAGPEAFF	TGTGCCAGCAGCCCCCGGGACAGGGCCGGGCCTGAAGCTTTCTTT
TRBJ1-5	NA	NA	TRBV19	CASSIGLNQLQHF	TGTGCCAGTAGTATCGGCCTCAATCAGCTCCAGCATTTT
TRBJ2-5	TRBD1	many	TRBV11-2	CASSPERQGRKETQYF	TGTGCCAGCAGCCCCGAGAGACAGGGACGGAAAGAGACCCAGTACTTC
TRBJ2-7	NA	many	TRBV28	CASSSGTADPSSYEQYF	TGTGCCAGCAGTAGCGGGACAGCTGACCCCAGCTCCTACGAGCAGTACTTC
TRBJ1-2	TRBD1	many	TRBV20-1	CSARDRDSNGYTF	TGCAGTGCTAGAGACCGGGACAGCAATGGCTACACCTTC
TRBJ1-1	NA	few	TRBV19	CASQQGYTEAFF	TGTGCCAGTCAGCAGGGTTACACTGAAGCTTTCTTT
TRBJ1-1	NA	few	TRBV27	CASSFLKGGHTEAFF	TGTGCCAGCAGTTTTCTAAAGGGCGGTCACACTGAAGCTTTCTTT
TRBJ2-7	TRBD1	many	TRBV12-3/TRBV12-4	CASSPGTGWPYEQYF	TGTGCCAGCAGCCCGGGGACAGGGTGGCCCTACGAGCAGTACTTC
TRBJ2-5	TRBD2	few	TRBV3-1	CASTRMGGETQYF	TGTGCCAGCACCCGAATGGGGGGGGAGACCCAGTACTTC
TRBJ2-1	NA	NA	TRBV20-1	CSARQSTYNEQFF	TGCAGTGCTAGACAGTCAACCTACAATGAGCAGTTCTTC
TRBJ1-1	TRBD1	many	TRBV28	CASRPPGTGGTEAFF	TGTGCCAGCAGGCCACCCGGGACAGGAGGCACTGAAGCTTTCTTT
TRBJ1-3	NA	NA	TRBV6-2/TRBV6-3	CASSYDFTSGNTIYF	TGTGCCAGCAGTTACGATTTTACGTCGGGAAACACCATATATTTT
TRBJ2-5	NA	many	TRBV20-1	CSATRRTQGEETQYF	TGCAGTGCTACTAGACGTACACAGGGAGAAGAGACCCAGTACTTC
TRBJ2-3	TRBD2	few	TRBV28	CASSVPQGGSTDTQYF	TGTGCCAGCAGTGTCCCTCAGGGAGGGAGCACAGATACGCAGTATTTT
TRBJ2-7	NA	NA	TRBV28	CASSQNAETYEQYF	TGTGCCAGCAGCCAAAATGCTGAAACCTACGAGCAGTACTTC
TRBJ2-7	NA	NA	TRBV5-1	CASSPGTPNLYEQYF	TGCGCCAGCAGCCCGGGGACCCCGAATCTCTACGAGCAGTACTTC
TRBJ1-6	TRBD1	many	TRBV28	CASSLPTGKGLTYNSPLHF	TGTGCCAGCAGTTTACCGACAGGGAAAGGATTGACCTATAATTCACCCCTCCACTTT
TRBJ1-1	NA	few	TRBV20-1	CSATRPRMNTEAFF	TGCAGTGCTACTAGACCGAGGATGAACACTGAAGCTTTCTTT
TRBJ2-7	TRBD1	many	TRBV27	CASSSTGWGYEQYF	TGTGCCAGCAGTTCGACAGGGTGGGGTTACGAGCAGTACTTC
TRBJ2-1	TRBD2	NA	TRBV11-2	CASSPLAGGHGASNEQFF	TGTGCCAGCAGCCCACTAGCGGGAGGACATGGAGCGTCCAATGAGCAGTTCTTC
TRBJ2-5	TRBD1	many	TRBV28	CASSRGGQGGSIGAQYF	TGTGCCAGCAGCCGGGGGGGACAGGGGGGATCAATCGGGGCCCAGTACTTC
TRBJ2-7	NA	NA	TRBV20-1	CSARQGFDEQYF	TGCAGTGCTAGACAAGGTTTTGACGAGCAGTACTTC
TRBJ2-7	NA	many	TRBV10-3	CAISETSESYEQYF	TGTGCCATCAGTGAAACCAGCGAGTCCTACGAGCAGTACTTC
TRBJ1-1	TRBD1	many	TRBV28	CASSSEGTAPEKAFF	TGTGCCAGCAGTTCCGAAGGGACAGCTCCCGAGAAAGCTTTCTTT
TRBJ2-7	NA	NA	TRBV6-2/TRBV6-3	CASSTKRVTSYEQYF	TGTGCCAGCAGTACGAAGCGGGTCACCTCCTACGAGCAGTACTTC
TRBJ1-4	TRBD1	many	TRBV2	CASSYRGNNEKLFF	TGTGCCAGCAGTTACAGGGGGAATAATGAAAAACTGTTTTTT
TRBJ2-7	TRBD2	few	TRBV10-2	CASSEIGVAGGNEQYF	TGCGCCAGCAGTGAAATCGGGGTAGCGGGAGGCAACGAGCAGTACTTC
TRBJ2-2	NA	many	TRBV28	CASFKGTGELFF	TGTGCCAGCTTTAAGGGCACCGGGGAGCTGTTTTTT
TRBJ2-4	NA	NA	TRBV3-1	CASSPSPNRAKNIQYF	TGTGCCAGCAGCCCGTCACCGAATCGAGCCAAAAACATTCAGTACTTC
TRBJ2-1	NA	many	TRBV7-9	CASSDSLSSYNEQFF	TGTGCCAGCAGCGACAGTCTTAGCTCCTACAATGAGCAGTTCTTC
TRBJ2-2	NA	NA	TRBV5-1	CASSLMGSWGTGELFF	TGCGCCAGCAGCTTGATGGGTTCGTGGGGCACCGGGGAGCTGTTTTTT
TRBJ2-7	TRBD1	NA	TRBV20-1	CSAIDPGQGGYEQYF	TGCAGTGCCATTGACCCGGGACAGGGGGGATACGAGCAGTACTTC
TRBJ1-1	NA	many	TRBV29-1	CSAGAMDTEAFF	TGCAGCGCGGGGGCTATGGACACTGAAGCTTTCTTT
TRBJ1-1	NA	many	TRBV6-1	CASSDRKNTEAFF	TGTGCCAGCAGTGACAGGAAGAACACTGAAGCTTTCTTT
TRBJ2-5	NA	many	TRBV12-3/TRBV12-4	CASSLGEEETQYF	TGTGCCAGCAGCTTGGGGGAGGAAGAGACCCAGTACTTC
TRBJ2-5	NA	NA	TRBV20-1	CSGWVVTETQYF	TGCAGTGGATGGGTAGTGACCGAGACCCAGTACTTC
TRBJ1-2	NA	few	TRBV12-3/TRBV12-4	CASSLGRGGGYTF	TGTGCCAGCAGTTTAGGCAGGGGCGGTGGCTACACCTTC
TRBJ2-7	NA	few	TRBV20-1	CSARSSYEQYF	TGCAGTGCTAGGAGTTCCTACGAGCAGTACTTC
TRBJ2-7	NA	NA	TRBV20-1	CSARRPPWREQYF	TGCAGTGCTAGGCGACCCCCCTGGCGCGAGCAGTACTTC
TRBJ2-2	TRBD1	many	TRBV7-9	CASSLLPGQGRDGELFF	TGTGCCAGCAGCTTGCTACCGGGACAGGGGCGAGACGGGGAGCTGTTTTTT
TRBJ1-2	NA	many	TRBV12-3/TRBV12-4	CASSFGDGYTF	TGTGCCAGCAGTTTTGGGGATGGCTACACCTTC
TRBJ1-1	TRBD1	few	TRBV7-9	CASSFGQGAIEAFF	TGTGCCAGCAGCTTTGGACAGGGGGCAATTGAAGCTTTCTTT
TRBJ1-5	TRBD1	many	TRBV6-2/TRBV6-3	CASRPDRAGQPQHF	TGTGCCAGCAGGCCAGACAGGGCAGGACAGCCCCAGCATTTT
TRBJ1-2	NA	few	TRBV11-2	CASSFPGFGYTF	TGTGCCAGCAGCTTTCCGGGCTTCGGCTACACCTTC
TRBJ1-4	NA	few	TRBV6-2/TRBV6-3	CASSYSAENEKLFF	TGTGCCAGCAGTTACTCTGCGGAAAATGAAAAACTGTTTTTT
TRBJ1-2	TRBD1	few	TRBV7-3	CASSLYGSGRQGSYGYTF	TGTGCCAGCAGCTTATATGGCAGCGGGAGACAGGGATCCTATGGCTACACCTTC
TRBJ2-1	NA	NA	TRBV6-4	CASSYSVTAAYNEQFF	TGTGCCAGCAGTTACTCGGTGACAGCCGCGTACAATGAGCAGTTCTTC
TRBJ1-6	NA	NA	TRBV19	CASSRRPLPSYNSPLHF	TGTGCCAGTAGTAGACGACCTCTCCCCTCCTATAATTCACCCCTCCACTTT
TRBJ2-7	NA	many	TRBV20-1	CSARDATEQYF	TGCAGTGCTAGGGACGCTACGGAGCAGTACTTC
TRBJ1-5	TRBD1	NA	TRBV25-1	CASTDRVGQPQHF	TGTGCCAGCACCGACAGGGTTGGGCAGCCCCAGCATTTT
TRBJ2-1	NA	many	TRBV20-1	CSASASPYNEQFF	TGCAGTGCTAGTGCTAGCCCCTACAATGAGCAGTTCTTC
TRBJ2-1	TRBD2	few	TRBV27	CASSLPRTSGRSNEQFF	TGTGCCAGCAGTTTACCGAGGACTAGCGGGAGATCCAATGAGCAGTTCTTC
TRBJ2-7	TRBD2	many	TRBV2	CASSGTSLSYEQYF	TGTGCCAGCTCCGGGACTAGCTTAAGTTACGAGCAGTACTTC
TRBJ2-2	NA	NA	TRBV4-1	CASSQADYLNTGELFF	TGCGCCAGCAGCCAAGCGGACTACCTGAACACCGGGGAGCTGTTTTTT